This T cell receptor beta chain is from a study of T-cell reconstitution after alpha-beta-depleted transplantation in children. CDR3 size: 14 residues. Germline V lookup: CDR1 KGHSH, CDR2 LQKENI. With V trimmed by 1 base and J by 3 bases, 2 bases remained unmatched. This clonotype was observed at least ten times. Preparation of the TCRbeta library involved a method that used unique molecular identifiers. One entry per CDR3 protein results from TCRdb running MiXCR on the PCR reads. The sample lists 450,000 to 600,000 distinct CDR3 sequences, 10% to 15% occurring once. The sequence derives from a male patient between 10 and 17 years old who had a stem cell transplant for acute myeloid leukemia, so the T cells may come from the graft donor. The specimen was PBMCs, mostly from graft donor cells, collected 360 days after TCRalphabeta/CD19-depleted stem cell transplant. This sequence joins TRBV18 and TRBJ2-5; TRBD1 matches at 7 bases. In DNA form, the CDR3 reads TGTGCCAGCTCACCACTAGGGACAGAAGAGACCCAGTACTTC. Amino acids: CASSPLGTEETQYF.